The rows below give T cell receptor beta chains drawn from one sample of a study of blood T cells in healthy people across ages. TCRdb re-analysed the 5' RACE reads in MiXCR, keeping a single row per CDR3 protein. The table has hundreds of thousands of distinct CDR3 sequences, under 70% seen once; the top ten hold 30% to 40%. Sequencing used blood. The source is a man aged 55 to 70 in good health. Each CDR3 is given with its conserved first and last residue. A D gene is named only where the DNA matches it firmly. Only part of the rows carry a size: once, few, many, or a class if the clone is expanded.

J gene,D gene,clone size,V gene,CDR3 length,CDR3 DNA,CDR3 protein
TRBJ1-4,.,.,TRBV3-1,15,TGTGCCAGCAGCCCCCAGGGGTTAGCTAATGAAAAACTGTTTTTT,CASSPQGLANEKLFF
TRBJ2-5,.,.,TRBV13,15,TGTGCCAGCAGCTTAGTCAAGGGTGGCCAAGAGACCCAGTACTTC,CASSLVKGGQETQYF
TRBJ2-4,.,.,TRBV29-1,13,TGCAGCGCCGGACGGGGGGCTGAAAACATTCAGTACTTC,CSAGRGAENIQYF
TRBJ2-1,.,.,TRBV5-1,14,TGCGCCAGCAGCGTGGGGGCCTGGGGCAATGAGCAGTTCTTC,CASSVGAWGNEQFF
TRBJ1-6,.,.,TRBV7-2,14,TGTGCCAGCAGCTTAAGCACCTATAGTTCACCCCTCCACTTT,CASSLSTYSSPLHF
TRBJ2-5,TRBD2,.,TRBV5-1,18,TGCGCCAGCAGCTCGCCTTCGGGGGGTACAGGCCGCCAAGAGACCCAGTACTTC,CASSSPSGGTGRQETQYF
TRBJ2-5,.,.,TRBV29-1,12,TGCAGCGTTGTTATGGAGGGGGAGACCCAGTACTTC,CSVVMEGETQYF
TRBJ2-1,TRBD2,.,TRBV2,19,TGTGCCAGCAGTGCATGGGCTAGCGGGGGGCGGAGCTCCTACAATGAGCAGTTCTTC,CASSAWASGGRSSYNEQFF
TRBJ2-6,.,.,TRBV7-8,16,TGTGCCAGCAGCCGCCGCAGGGTCTCTGGGGCCAACGTCCTGACTTTC,CASSRRRVSGANVLTF
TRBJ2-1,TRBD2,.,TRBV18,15,TGTGCCAGCTCACTTGCGGGGGGGCCGTCCAATGAGCAGTTCTTC,CASSLAGGPSNEQFF
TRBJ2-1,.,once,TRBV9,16,TGTGCCAGCAGCCAGCGTTTAATTTCGGGCTACAATGGGCAGTTCTTC,CASSQRLISGYNGQFF
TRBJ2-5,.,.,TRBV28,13,TGTGCCAGCACCTCCACAGGGCAAGAGACCCAGTACTTC,CASTSTGQETQYF
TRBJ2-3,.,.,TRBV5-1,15,TGCGCCAGCAGCCCCGGCGGCTACCTCACAGATACGCAGTATTTT,CASSPGGYLTDTQYF
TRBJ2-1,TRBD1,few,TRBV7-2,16,TGTGCCAGCAGCTTGAGCGGACAGGGGGCGAGGAATGAGCAGTTCTTC,CASSLSGQGARNEQFF
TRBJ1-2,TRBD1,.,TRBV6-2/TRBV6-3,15,TGTGCCAGCAGTTCCCAGGGGGCGCCGGGCTATGGCTACACCTTC,CASSSQGAPGYGYTF
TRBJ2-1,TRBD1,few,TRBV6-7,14,TGTGCCAGCAGTTTAGGGACAGGGAACAATGAGCAGTTCTTC,CASSLGTGNNEQFF
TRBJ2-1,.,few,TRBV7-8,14,TGTGCCAGCAGCTTAATTTCGGCCTACAATGAGCAGTTCTTC,CASSLISAYNEQFF
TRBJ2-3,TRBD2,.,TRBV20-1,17,TGCAGTGCTAGATCGCTAAGTAGCGGGGGCCGCACAGATACGCAGTATTTT,CSARSLSSGGRTDTQYF
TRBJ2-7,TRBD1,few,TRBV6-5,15,TGTGCCAGCAGCTCCGGGGGGACAGGGTTTTACGAGCAGTACTTC,CASSSGGTGFYEQYF
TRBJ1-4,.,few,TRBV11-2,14,TGTGCCAGCAGCTTAAATCAAGCTAATGAAAAACTGTTTTTT,CASSLNQANEKLFF
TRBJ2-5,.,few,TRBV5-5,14,TGTGCCAGCAGCTGGGCCCCAAATTCGGAGACCCAGTACTTC,CASSWAPNSETQYF
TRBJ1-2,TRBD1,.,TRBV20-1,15,TGCAGTGCTGGGGCCGCTCCGGGACAGGGAAGTGGCTACACCTTC,CSAGAAPGQGSGYTF
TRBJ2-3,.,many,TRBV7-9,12,TGTGCCAGCAGCTTAGAGGACACTCCGCGGTATTTT,CASSLEDTPRYF
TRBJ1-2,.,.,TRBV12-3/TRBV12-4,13,TGTGCCAGCAGTCCCCAGCCCGGCTATGGCTACACCTTC,CASSPQPGYGYTF
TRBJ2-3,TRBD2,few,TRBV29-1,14,TGCAGCGTTACTAGCGGGGGGGGCGCAGATACGCAGTATTTT,CSVTSGGGADTQYF